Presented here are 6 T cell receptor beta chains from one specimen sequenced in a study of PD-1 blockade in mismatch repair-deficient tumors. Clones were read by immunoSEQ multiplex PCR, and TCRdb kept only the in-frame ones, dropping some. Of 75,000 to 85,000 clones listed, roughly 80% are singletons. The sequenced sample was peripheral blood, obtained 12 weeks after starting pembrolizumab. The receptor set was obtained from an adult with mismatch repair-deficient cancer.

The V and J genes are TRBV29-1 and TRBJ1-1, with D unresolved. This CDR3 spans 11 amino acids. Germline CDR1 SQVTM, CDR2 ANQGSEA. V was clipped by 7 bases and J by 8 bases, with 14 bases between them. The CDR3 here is CSAEGAGEAFF. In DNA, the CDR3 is TGCAGCGCCGAAGGCGCTGGCGAAGCTTTCTTT. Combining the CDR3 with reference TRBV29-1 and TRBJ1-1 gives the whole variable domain SAVISQKPSRDICQRGTSLTIQCQVDSQVTMMFWYRQQPGQSLTLIATANQGSEATYESGFVIDKFPISRPNLTFSTLTVSNMSPEDSSIYLCSAEGAGEAFFGQGTRLTVV.

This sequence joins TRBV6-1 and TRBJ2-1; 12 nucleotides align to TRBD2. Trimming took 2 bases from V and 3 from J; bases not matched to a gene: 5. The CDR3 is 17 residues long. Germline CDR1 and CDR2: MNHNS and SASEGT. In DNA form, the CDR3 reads TGTGCCAGCAGTGAATATCAACTAGCGGGAGGCTACAATGAGCAGTTCTTC. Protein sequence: CASSEYQLAGGYNEQFF.

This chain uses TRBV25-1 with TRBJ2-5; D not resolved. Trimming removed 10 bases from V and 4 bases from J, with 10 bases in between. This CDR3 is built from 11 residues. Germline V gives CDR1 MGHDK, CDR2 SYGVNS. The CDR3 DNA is TGTGCCACCCTTATGAGAGAGACCCAGTACTTC. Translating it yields CATLMRETQYF.

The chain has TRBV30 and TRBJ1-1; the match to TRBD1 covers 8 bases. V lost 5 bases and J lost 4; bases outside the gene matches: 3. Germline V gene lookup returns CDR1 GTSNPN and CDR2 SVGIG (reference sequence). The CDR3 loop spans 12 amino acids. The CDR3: CAWDRGGTEAFF. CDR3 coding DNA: TGTGCCTGGGACAGGGGCGGCACTGAAGCTTTCTTT.

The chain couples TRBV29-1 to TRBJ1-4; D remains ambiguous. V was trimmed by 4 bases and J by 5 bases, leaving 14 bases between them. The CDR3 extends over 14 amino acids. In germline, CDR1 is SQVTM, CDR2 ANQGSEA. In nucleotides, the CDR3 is TGCAGCGTTGCCCTGACTGGAGGAAATGAAAAACTGTTTTTT. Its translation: CSVALTGGNEKLFF.

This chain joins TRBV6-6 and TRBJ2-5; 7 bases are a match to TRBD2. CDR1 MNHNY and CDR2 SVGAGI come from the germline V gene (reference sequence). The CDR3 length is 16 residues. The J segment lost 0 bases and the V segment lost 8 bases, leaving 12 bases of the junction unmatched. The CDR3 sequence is CASEEMGLYHQETQYF. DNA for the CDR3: TGTGCCAGCGAGGAAATGGGACTATACCACCAAGAGACCCAGTACTTC.